What follows are 28 T cell receptor beta chains derived from one specimen sequenced in a study of blood T cell repertoires in COVID-19. Sequenced by immunoSEQ multiplex PCR; TCRdb stores in-frame clones only, minus some. The data contain a few hundred thousand clones, approximately 87% of them singletons. The material sequenced was PBMCs or T cells enriched from blood (not recorded which). These TCRs come from a woman in her forties or fifties in a cohort exposed to, infected with or recovered from COVID-19 (not recorded which).

This clone was observed a handful of times. The rearrangement joins TRBV4-1 to TRBJ1-4; 9 nucleotides match TRBD1. With V trimmed by 3 bases and J by 7 bases, 18 bases remained unmatched. The CDR3 covers 19 residues. Germline V lookup: CDR1 MGHRA, CDR2 YSYEKL. The CDR3 reads CASSQDNRGQGGRREKLFF. In DNA, the CDR3 is TGCGCCAGCAGCCAGGATAACCGGGGACAGGGAGGACGGCGTGAAAAACTGTTTTTT.

This clone was counted once. The chain joins TRBV4-1 to TRBJ2-7; TRBD1 agrees at 11 bases. The V gene end was trimmed by 4 bases and the J gene end by 3 bases; junction bases not matched to a gene: 2. CDR1 and CDR2 from the germline V gene are MGHRA and YSYEKL. The CDR3 loop spans 14 amino acids. The CDR3 nucleotides read TGCGCCAGCAGCCCCGGGACAGGGGGCTACGAGCAGTACTTC. Its translation: CASSPGTGGYEQYF.

This chain joins TRBV5-6 and TRBJ1-4, with a tentative D call TRBD1 (6 bases). V dropped 5 bases and J dropped 7 bases, with 12 bases sitting between them. In germline, CDR1 is SGHDT, CDR2 YYEEEE. The CDR3 runs to 13 residues. The CDR3 protein is CASRIRGGEKLFF. The CDR3 DNA reads as TGTGCCAGCAGGATAAGAGGGGGTGAAAAACTGTTTTTT.

The V call is TRBV2, the J call TRBJ1-1, with D perhaps TRBD1 (5 bases). CDR1 and CDR2 from the germline V gene are SNHLY and FYNNEI. This CDR3 contains 14 residues. V gave up 5 bases and J gave up 0 bases, with 10 bases separating them. Written as DNA, the CDR3 is TGTGCCAGCAGTCAAGACAGCCTGAACACTGAAGCTTTCTTT. Translating it yields CASSQDSLNTEAFF.

This chain links TRBV7-8 with TRBJ1-4; D is unresolved. Germline values: CDR1 SGHVS, CDR2 FQNEAQ. The CDR3 has 15 amino acids. Trimming took 8 bases from V and 4 from J, leaving 17 bases between them. CDR3 in DNA: TGTGCCAGCTCCCTCGGGAGGGTTGGTAATGAAAAACTGTTTTTT. As protein: CASSLGRVGNEKLFF.

This clone was observed a handful of times. This chain connects TRBV10-3 to TRBJ1-4; D is undetermined. Germline assignment: CDR1 ENHRY and CDR2 SYGVKD. V lost 8 bases and J lost 1, with 8 bases in between. This CDR3 has 13 amino acids. The CDR3 reads CAISKQTNEKLFF. In DNA form, the CDR3 reads TGTGCCATCTCAAAGCAAACTAATGAAAAACTGTTTTTT.

The chain recombines TRBV18 with TRBJ1-3; 9 bases fit TRBD1. Germline assignment: CDR1 KGHSH and CDR2 LQKENI. The CDR3 consists of 15 residues. Losses at the gene ends were 5 bases for V and 2 bases for J; bases not matched to a gene: 4. The CDR3 sequence is CASSKQGAAGNTIYF. CDR3 sequence (DNA): TGTGCCAGCTCAAAACAGGGGGCTGCTGGAAACACCATATATTTT. Complete variable domain (other parts from reference TRBV18 and TRBJ1-3): NAGVMQNPRHLVRRRGQEARLRCSPMKGHSHVYWYRQLPEEGLKFMVYLQKENIIDESGMPKERFSAEFPKEGPSILRIQQVVRGDSAAYFCASSKQGAAGNTIYFGEGSWLTVV.

The chain joins TRBV14 to TRBJ2-1, with 7 bases aligning to TRBD1. V lost 2 bases and J lost 6; bases outside the gene matches: 7. There are 15 residues in the CDR3. Germline assignment: CDR1 SGHDN and CDR2 FVKESK. For the CDR3, the DNA is TGTGCCAGCAGCCAAACGTGGACAGGCCTCAATGAGCAGTTCTTC. Translation gives CASSQTWTGLNEQFF.

The V gene is TRBV19, the J gene TRBJ2-5; TRBD1 might be the D (5 bases). The V and J ends lost 6 bases and 7 bases respectively, with 9 bases between them. The CDR3 runs 11 residues. Per the germline V gene, CDR1 is LNHDA and CDR2 is SQIVND (reference sequence). CDR3 DNA sequence: TGTGCCAGTAGCGTAGGGGTGACCCAGTACTTC. It specifies CASSVGVTQYF.

This rearrangement joins TRBV4-2 to TRBJ2-3; the match to TRBD2 covers 12 bases. V gave up 1 base and J gave up 2 bases; unmatched junction bases: 1. CDR1 and CDR2 from the germline V gene are LGHNA and YNFKEQ. There are 16 residues in the CDR3. The CDR3 spells CASSQGTSGTTDTQYF. CDR3 DNA: TGTGCCAGCAGCCAAGGGACTAGCGGGACCACAGATACGCAGTATTTT.

The CDR3 bases are TGTGCCAGCAGTTTCGGACAGAGGGATCAGCCCCAGCATTTT. Protein: CASSFGQRDQPQHF. The rearrangement joins TRBV6-5 to TRBJ1-5; TRBD1 is a possible D gene (6 bases). The V gene lost 4 bases and the J gene lost 5 bases, with 12 bases spanning the gap. The CDR3 contains 14 residues. Germline V gene data show CDR1 as MNHEY and CDR2 as SVGAGI.

The chain uses TRBV2 and TRBJ2-5; the D is unclear. Per the germline V gene, CDR1 is SNHLY and CDR2 is FYNNEI. The CDR3 runs to 14 residues. Trimming shortened V by 0 bases and J by 5 bases, and 10 bases separated the two germline ends. The CDR3 bases are TGTGCCAGCAGTGAAGCCCCTAGTTACGAGACCCAGTACTTC. Protein: CASSEAPSYETQYF.

This clone was observed a few times. This sequence joins TRBV5-8 and TRBJ2-2, with TRBD2 matching 9 bases. CDR3 size: 16 residues. Germline V gives CDR1 SGHTS, CDR2 YDEGEE. The junction had 6 bases not matched to a gene; V was cut back by 5 bases and J by 1 base. CDR3 coding DNA: TGTGCCAGCAGACTGGGACTAGCTAAGAACACCGGGGAGCTGTTTTTT. As protein: CASRLGLAKNTGELFF.

This clone was recorded once. The chain couples TRBV19 to TRBJ1-5; the D is unclear. The CDR3 consists of 18 residues. Germline CDR1 is LNHDA and CDR2 is SQIVND (reference sequence). Trimming took 7 bases from V and 2 from J, leaving 24 bases between them. The CDR3 DNA reads TGTGCCAGTACCCCTGCGTCTGGGGTGGGAGGTGGCAATCAGCCCCAGCATTTT. This sequence encodes CASTPASGVGGGNQPQHF.

The chain uses TRBV6-1 and TRBJ2-3, with D maybe TRBD2 (7 bases). V was pared by 3 bases and J by 6 bases, with 19 bases between. Germline V gene sequence: CDR1 MNHNS, CDR2 SASEGT. The CDR3 contains 16 residues. CDR3 protein: CASSEFSGGKKDTQYF. CDR3 nucleotide sequence: TGTGCCAGCAGTGAGTTCTCGGGGGGCAAAAAGGATACGCAGTATTTT.

The V gene is TRBV7-9, the J gene TRBJ2-2; D is undetermined. CDR1 and CDR2 (germline): SEHNR, FQNEAQ (reference sequence). CDR3 length: 15 residues. V was trimmed by 3 bases and J by 5 bases, leaving 13 bases between them. CDR3: CASSFWAGGTGELFF. The DNA for the CDR3 is TGTGCCAGCAGCTTCTGGGCCGGTGGTACCGGGGAGCTGTTTTTT.

J is TRBJ1-4 and V is TRBV18, with a weak D call TRBD1 (6 bases). V lost 2 bases and J lost 6, with 13 bases in between. The CDR3 runs 15 residues. The germline gives CDR1 KGHSH, CDR2 LQKENI. CDR3: CASSPNTGWDEKLFF. The CDR3 DNA is TGTGCCAGCTCACCAAATACAGGGTGGGATGAAAAACTGTTTTTT. Full variable domain (missing parts from reference TRBV18 and TRBJ1-4): NAGVMQNPRHLVRRRGQEARLRCSPMKGHSHVYWYRQLPEEGLKFMVYLQKENIIDESGMPKERFSAEFPKEGPSILRIQQVVRGDSAAYFCASSPNTGWDEKLFFGSGTQLSVL.

The genes are TRBV4-2 and TRBJ1-3; 7 bases align to TRBD1. The CDR3 sequence is 18 residues long. J lost 6 bases, V lost 1 base, and 15 bases had no gene match. The germline gives CDR1 LGHNA, CDR2 YNFKEQ. Here the CDR3 reads CASSQVFFEGAGPNTIYF. The CDR3 DNA is TGTGCCAGCAGCCAAGTGTTTTTCGAGGGGGCAGGTCCAAACACCATATATTTT.

This clone has just one count. The chain employs TRBV10-3 and TRBJ2-7, with 8 bases matching TRBD1. Trimming at V came to 10 bases and at J to 2 bases, leaving 7 bases not matched to a gene. This CDR3 is built from 13 residues. Germline V gene lookup returns CDR1 ENHRY and CDR2 SYGVKD. CDR3 region: CATSRDRTYEQYF. The CDR3 nucleotides read TGTGCCACGAGCCGGGACAGGACCTACGAGCAGTACTTC.

The V and J genes are TRBV4-1 and TRBJ1-2, with D uncertain. V was shortened by 0 bases and J by 8 bases, with 4 bases between the two germline ends. Germline CDR1 is MGHRA and CDR2 is YSYEKL. The CDR3 has 11 amino acids. The CDR3 bases are TGCGCCAGCAGCCAAGAGGGCGGCTACACCTTC. It specifies CASSQEGGYTF.

This clone appeared once. The V gene is TRBV10-2, the J gene TRBJ2-3, with 8 positions matching TRBD2. Trimming took 5 bases from V and 1 from J; bases not matched to a gene: 2. The germline V gene has CDR1 WSHSY and CDR2 SAAADI. This CDR3 is 14 amino acids long. CDR3 sequence (DNA): TGCGCCAGCAGTCGGGGGGGACGCACAGATACGCAGTATTTT. It codes for CASSRGGRTDTQYF.

CDR3 sequence (DNA): TGTGCCAGCAGCCAGGTGGGACAGGGGGCTTACGAGCAGTACTTC. The encoded protein is CASSQVGQGAYEQYF. The chain recombines TRBV3-1 (or the pseudogene TRBV3-2) with TRBJ2-7, with 12 bases that match TRBD1. The CDR3 runs 15 residues. Per germline, CDR1 LGHDT and CDR2 YNNKEL (reference sequence). V lost 3 bases to trimming and J lost 4 bases; unmatched junction nucleotides: 4.

This chain links TRBV28 with TRBJ1-2; D is uncertain. The CDR3 contains 14 residues. The V gene lost 4 bases and the J gene lost 6 bases, with 15 bases spanning the gap. The germline gives CDR1 MDHEN, CDR2 SYDVKM. The CDR3 DNA is TGTGCCAGCAGTTCGCCGCTGGGAGGTCATGGCTACACCTTC. This codes for CASSSPLGGHGYTF.

The V and J genes are TRBV4-3 and TRBJ2-7; the match to TRBD2 covers 8 bases. The CDR3 is 15 residues long. V shed 1 base, J shed 2 bases, and the junction held 4 bases outside the gene matches. Germline assignment: CDR1 LGHNA and CDR2 YSLEER. CDR3 protein: CASSQGAGATYEQYF. CDR3 DNA: TGCGCCAGCAGCCAAGGAGCGGGGGCCACCTACGAGCAGTACTTC.

The V and J genes are TRBV11-2 and TRBJ1-4; D is unresolved. This CDR3 contains 13 residues. V was pared by 5 bases and J by 5 bases, with 9 bases between. Germline V CDR1 and CDR2: SGHAT, FQNNGV. CDR3: CASSRGLNEKLFF. The CDR3 coding sequence is TGTGCCAGCAGCCGCGGCCTCAATGAAAAACTGTTTTTT.

In this sample, this clone turned up a few times. The J gene is TRBJ2-2, the V gene TRBV10-3, with a tentative D call TRBD1 (5 bases). V gave up 4 bases and J gave up 0 bases, with 6 bases separating them. The CDR3 is 14 residues long. In germline, CDR1 is ENHRY, CDR2 SYGVKD. This chain's CDR3 is CAISGQPNTGELFF. The CDR3, as DNA: TGTGCCATCAGTGGACAGCCGAACACCGGGGAGCTGTTTTTT.

The rearrangement uses TRBV3-1 (or the pseudogene TRBV3-2) and TRBJ1-2; D ambiguous. Germline V lookup: CDR1 LGHDT, CDR2 YNNKEL (reference sequence). The CDR3 has 17 amino acids. V was pared by 4 bases and J by 8 bases, with 26 bases between. CDR3 sequence (DNA): TGTGCCAGCAGCCCATACGGACTACCCCGGAGGGCAGTAGGCTACACCTTC. It specifies CASSPYGLPRRAVGYTF.

The V and J genes are TRBV19 and TRBJ1-1; maybe TRBD1 (5 bases). Trimming took off 4 bases at V and 4 bases at J, with 13 bases between the two ends. The CDR3 covers 14 residues. Germline CDR1 and CDR2: LNHDA and SQIVND (reference sequence). Written as DNA, the CDR3 is TGTGCCAGTAGTAGGGACTCCGGGCCCACTGAAGCTTTCTTT. Protein product: CASSRDSGPTEAFF.